Listed here are 5 T cell receptor beta chains from one sample, sequenced in a study of CD4+ T cells in melanoma. Profiled with immunoSEQ multiplex PCR; TCRdb holds only in-frame clones, not every one. Here the sample spans thousands of clones, approximately 64% being singletons. The source material was cells from a culture (not recorded whether cultured in vitro). These receptors were obtained from a human donor with melanoma.

J is TRBJ2-1 and V is TRBV5-1; 12 bases are shared with TRBD2. The J segment lost 4 bases and the V segment lost 3 bases, leaving 14 bases of the junction unmatched. The length of the CDR3 is 19 residues. Germline CDR1 and CDR2: SGHRS and YFSETQ. CDR3: CASSSPFTSGGIDYNEQFF. For the CDR3, the DNA is TGCGCCAGCAGCTCGCCGTTTACTAGCGGGGGGATCGATTACAATGAGCAGTTCTTC.

The sample holds one count of this clone. The rearrangement uses TRBV9 and TRBJ1-1; D is unclear. The CDR3 totals 14 residues. Trimming shortened V by 4 bases and J by 5 bases, and 15 bases separated the two germline ends. The V gene's germline CDR1 is SGDLS and CDR2 YYNGEE. As DNA, the CDR3 is TGTGCCAGCAGCATCAGGCCGGAGGGAACTGAAGCTTTCTTT. It specifies CASSIRPEGTEAFF.

The chain employs TRBV7-9 and TRBJ2-7; D unresolved. Germline CDR1 SEHNR, CDR2 FQNEAQ (reference sequence). The V end lost 5 bases, the J end lost 0 bases, and 8 bases lay between the germline ends. The CDR3 contains 13 residues. CDR3 loop: CASSGQISYEQYF. CDR3 sequence (DNA): TGTGCCAGCAGCGGCCAGATCTCCTACGAGCAGTACTTC.

Only a few counts were recorded for this clone. This chain links TRBV21-1 with TRBJ1-1. TRBV21-1 has pseudogene status. The CDR3 is 14 amino acids. The DNA of the CDR3 is TGTGCCAGCAGCAAACCAACGGCGAACACTGAAGCTTTCTTT. Translated: CASSKPTANTEAFF.

This chain links TRBV9 with TRBJ2-5; D is uncertain. With 3 bases removed from V and 3 bases from J, the gap between germline ends came to 12 bases. The germline CDR1 and CDR2 sequences are SGDLS and YYNGEE. This CDR3 spans 14 amino acids. CDR3 amino acids: CASSEAAGEETQYF. The CDR3 DNA follows: TGTGCCAGCAGCGAGGCAGCAGGTGAAGAGACCCAGTACTTC.